These 28 T cell receptor beta chains were sequenced from one sample in a study of STAT3 mutations in large granular lymphocyte leukemia. Overall study findings and caveats: At least one immunodominant TCR beta clonotype appeared in every T-cell large granular lymphocyte leukemia patient.

The antigens for these receptors are not known. Profiled with immunoSEQ multiplex PCR; TCRdb holds only in-frame clones, not every one. The sample contains 17,000 or so clones, 84% of which appear only once. Sequencing used peripheral blood mononuclear cells. The receptor set was obtained from a man in his forties or fifties with T-cell large granular lymphocyte leukemia. Some clones in this sample may be carry-over from other donors' samples.

J is TRBJ1-5 and V is TRBV25-1; TRBD1 agrees at 8 bases. Germline V gene sequence: CDR1 MGHDK, CDR2 SYGVNS. Germline trimming cut 5 bases from V and 1 base from J; bases unmatched to any gene: 10. The CDR3 length is 17 residues. CDR3 sequence (DNA): TGTGCCAGCAGTCCCGATGGACAGGGAGGAAGCAATCAGCCCCAGCATTTT. Translation gives CASSPDGQGGSNQPQHF.

The V call is TRBV5-1, the J call TRBJ1-4; 8 positions agree with TRBD1. Unmatched junction bases numbered 4, after V lost 1 base and J lost 2 bases. The CDR3 is 16 residues long. CDR1 is SGHRS and CDR2 is YFSETQ in the germline V gene. This CDR3 reads CASSLQGAVTNEKLFF. The CDR3 DNA follows: TGCGCCAGCAGCTTGCAGGGGGCGGTTACTAATGAAAAACTGTTTTTT.

This sequence joins TRBV2 and TRBJ1-2, with TRBD1 matching over 7 bases. With V trimmed by 7 bases and J by 4 bases, 6 bases remained unmatched. Per the germline V gene, CDR1 is SNHLY and CDR2 is FYNNEI. This CDR3 is 13 amino acids long. The CDR3 is CASNRGPSYGYTF. The CDR3 bases are TGTGCCAGCAATAGGGGGCCTAGCTATGGCTACACCTTC.

The chain joins TRBV7-2 to TRBJ1-5, with D unclear. Between the trimmed V and J ends, which lost 5 bases and 1 base, there was a span of 6 bases. Looked up from germline, CDR1 is SGHTA and CDR2 is FQGNSA. CDR3 length equals 13 residues. The CDR3 DNA reads TGTGCCAGCAGCGATTGGAGCAATCAGCCCCAGCATTTT. Its protein product is CASSDWSNQPQHF. Complete variable domain (other parts from reference TRBV7-2 and TRBJ1-5): GAGVSQSPSNKVTEKGKDVELRCDPISGHTALYWYRQSLGQGLEFLIYFQGNSAPDKSGLPSDRFSAERTGGSVSTLTIQRTQQEDSAVYLCASSDWSNQPQHFGDGTRLSIL.

This chain uses TRBV10-3 with TRBJ2-7, with D tentatively TRBD2 (6 bases). Germline loops: CDR1 ENHRY, CDR2 SYGVKD. This CDR3 contains 14 residues. Trimming removed 6 bases from V and 7 bases from J, with 19 bases in between. The CDR3 reads CAISSSGREGEQYF. Here the CDR3 DNA reads TGTGCCATCAGCTCATCCGGGAGAGAGGGGGAGCAGTACTTC.

V is TRBV6-1 and J is TRBJ2-2, with TRBD1 identical over 10 bases. V dropped 7 bases and J dropped 3; count of bases not matched to a gene: 2. CDR1 MNHNS and CDR2 SASEGT come from the germline V gene. This CDR3 is built from 14 residues. CDR3 sequence reads: CASTGQGDTGELFF. CDR3 nucleotide sequence: TGTGCCAGCACCGGACAGGGGGACACCGGGGAGCTGTTTTTT.

This chain connects TRBV27 to TRBJ1-4, with TRBD1 matching over 8 bases. The CDR3 totals 13 residues. J gave up 10 bases and V 3 bases, and 4 bases lay outside the gene matches. Looked up from germline, CDR1 is MNHEY and CDR2 is SMNVEV (reference sequence). CDR3 sequence reads: CASSLAGQGKLFF. The CDR3 DNA is TGTGCCAGCAGTTTGGCCGGACAGGGAAAACTGTTTTTT.

V and J are TRBV29-1 and TRBJ2-7; 16 bases match TRBD2. Germline V gene sequence: CDR1 SQVTM, CDR2 ANQGSEA. The J segment lost 2 bases and the V segment lost 7 bases, leaving 5 bases of the junction unmatched. This CDR3 has 15 amino acids. This CDR3 reads CSAQGLAGGPYEQYF. The CDR3 DNA reads as TGCAGCGCCCAGGGACTAGCGGGAGGGCCCTACGAGCAGTACTTC.

J is TRBJ2-7 and V is TRBV5-1; no clear D gene. Trimming shortened V by 0 bases and J by 6 bases, and 10 bases separated the two germline ends. CDR3 length equals 13 residues. From germline, CDR1 is SGHRS and CDR2 YFSETQ. CDR3 loop: CASSLAVGREQYF. In nucleotides, the CDR3 is TGCGCCAGCAGCTTGGCCGTCGGGCGCGAGCAGTACTTC.

V is TRBV27 and J is TRBJ2-7; the D is unclear. The CDR3 spans 14 residues. Deletions cut 5 bases from V and 3 bases from J, with 14 bases between. Germline V CDR1 and CDR2: MNHEY, SMNVEV (reference sequence). The CDR3, as DNA: TGTGCCAGCAGTACATCGTCCCGGAGCTACGAGCAGTACTTC. Translating gives CASSTSSRSYEQYF.

The rearrangement uses TRBV27 and TRBJ2-7; D is ambiguous. With 6 bases removed from V and 4 bases from J, the gap between germline ends came to 13 bases. The CDR3 has 13 residues. CDR1 MNHEY and CDR2 SMNVEV come from the germline V gene (reference sequence). CDR3 sequence (DNA): TGTGCCAGCAGCCGGCCTCCTGGTTACGAGCAGTACTTC. Amino acid sequence: CASSRPPGYEQYF.

The CDR3, as DNA: TGTGCCAGCAGCCGGGACAGGAGCTCCTACGAGCAGTACTTC. It is translated as CASSRDRSSYEQYF. The chain couples TRBV11-2 to TRBJ2-7; the match to TRBD1 covers 8 bases. The trim removed 5 bases at V and 0 bases at J, leaving 3 bases unmatched. Germline V lookup: CDR1 SGHAT, CDR2 FQNNGV. The CDR3 length is 14 residues.

This clone was observed a few times. The genes are TRBV5-1 and TRBJ2-2; the D is unclear. CDR1 is SGHRS and CDR2 is YFSETQ in the germline V gene. The V end was cut by 4 bases, the J end by 0 bases, with 7 bases between. This CDR3 comprises 14 residues. The CDR3 coding sequence is TGCGCCAGCAGCCCCGGAACGAACACCGGGGAGCTGTTTTTT. Protein: CASSPGTNTGELFF. Supplemented by reference TRBV5-1 and TRBJ2-2, the full variable domain reads KAGVTQTPRYLIKTRGQQVTLSCSPISGHRSVSWYQQTPGQGLQFLFEYFSETQRNKGNFPGRFSGRQFSNSRSEMNVSTLELGDSALYLCASSPGTNTGELFFGEGSRLTVL.

The chain uses TRBV18 and TRBJ1-2, with D possibly TRBD1 on 5 matching bases. Deletions cut 4 bases from V and 5 bases from J, with 11 bases between. This CDR3 has 13 amino acids. Looked up from germline, CDR1 is KGHSH and CDR2 is LQKENI. The CDR3 loop is CASSRGTGYGYTF. CDR3 in DNA: TGTGCCAGCTCACGCGGTACAGGTTATGGCTACACCTTC.

This chain uses TRBV18 with TRBJ2-1, with D uncertain. The CDR3 is made up of 11 amino acids. Between the trimmed V and J ends, which lost 5 bases and 4 bases, there was a span of 3 bases. Per the germline V gene, CDR1 is KGHSH and CDR2 is LQKENI. The CDR3 sequence: CASSAYNEQFF. CDR3 in DNA: TGTGCCAGCTCAGCTTACAATGAGCAGTTCTTC.

The J gene is TRBJ2-7, the V gene TRBV10-3; D remains unclear. The CDR3 covers 12 residues. Germline loops: CDR1 ENHRY, CDR2 SYGVKD. Trimming left V 9 bases short and J 2 bases short, with 11 bases between. Here the CDR3 DNA reads TGTGCCATTCAGGCCGGACCCTACGAGCAGTACTTC. It codes for CAIQAGPYEQYF.

The chain combines TRBV4-2 with TRBJ1-2; D not resolved. There are 14 residues in the CDR3. Germline V CDR1 and CDR2: LGHNA, YNFKEQ. The V end was cut by 1 base, the J end by 7 bases, with 13 bases between. The CDR3 sequence: CASSQVEYQTGYTF. DNA of the CDR3: TGTGCCAGCAGCCAAGTTGAGTATCAGACTGGCTACACCTTC.

The V call is TRBV5-1, the J call TRBJ2-7; possible D gene TRBD1, 5 bases. V lost 4 bases to trimming and J lost 5 bases, with 13 bases between them. This CDR3 has 13 residues. The germline CDR1 and CDR2 sequences are SGHRS and YFSETQ. CDR3 in DNA: TGCGCCAGCAGCAGGGGTTTCATTCACGAGCAGTACTTC. It encodes CASSRGFIHEQYF. Drawing the rest from reference TRBV5-1 and TRBJ2-7, the complete variable domain is KAGVTQTPRYLIKTRGQQVTLSCSPISGHRSVSWYQQTPGQGLQFLFEYFSETQRNKGNFPGRFSGRQFSNSRSEMNVSTLELGDSALYLCASSRGFIHEQYFGPGTRLTVT.

This clone showed up just once. The chain is built from TRBV27 and TRBJ1-1; TRBD1 agrees at 7 bases. The CDR3 spans 17 residues. J was trimmed by 0 bases and V by 5 bases; bases with no gene match: 12. The germline V gene encodes CDR1 MNHEY and CDR2 SMNVEV (reference sequence). The CDR3 region has the DNA TGTGCCAGCAGTGCACTGACAGGGCGCAGAATGAACACTGAAGCTTTCTTT. It is translated as CASSALTGRRMNTEAFF.

This clone was recorded a few times. The chain couples TRBV28 to TRBJ2-7; no clear D gene. V lost 2 bases and J 3 bases, leaving 11 bases between the germline ends. Germline V gene sequence: CDR1 MDHEN, CDR2 SYDVKM. The CDR3 loop spans 14 amino acids. DNA of the CDR3: TGTGCCAGCAGTTTAGGCCTAGGTGACTACGAGCAGTACTTC. Amino acids: CASSLGLGDYEQYF. The whole variable domain, filled in from reference TRBV28 and TRBJ2-7, reads DVKVTQSSRYLVKRTGEKVFLECVQDMDHENMFWYRQDPGLGLRLIYFSYDVKMKEKGDIPEGYSVSREKKERFSLILESASTNQTSMYLCASSLGLGDYEQYFGPGTRLTVT.

The rearrangement links TRBV7-3 to TRBJ2-7; 9 positions agree with TRBD1. The trim removed 0 bases at V and 5 bases at J, leaving 5 bases unmatched. The CDR3 runs to 15 residues. The germline CDR1 and CDR2 sequences are SGHTA and FQGTGA. In nucleotides, the CDR3 is TGTGCCAGCAGCTTAACCACGCGACAGGGGGACGAGCAGTACTTC. Encoded protein: CASSLTTRQGDEQYF.

CDR3 region: CASSYSGGGNTIYF. The CDR3 nucleotides read TGTGCCAGCAGTTACAGCGGGGGAGGGAACACCATATATTTT. The V call is TRBV6-5, the J call TRBJ1-3, with a weak D call TRBD1 (5 bases). The CDR3 is made up of 14 amino acids. Trimming removed 2 bases at V and 7 bases at J, with 12 bases between. CDR1 is MNHEY, CDR2 SVGAGI, per germline.

The V gene is TRBV4-3, the J gene TRBJ2-6; D uncertain. Germline CDR1 is LGHNA and CDR2 is YSLEER. The ends were cut back, 4 bases at V and 4 bases at J, with 8 bases in the middle. The CDR3 is 14 residues long. CDR3 in DNA: TGCGCCAGCAGCCTCGGAGCCGGGGCCAACGTCCTGACTTTC. It translates to CASSLGAGANVLTF.

This chain joins TRBV11-2 and TRBJ2-7; 9 bases are a match to TRBD1. The CDR3 loop spans 14 amino acids. CDR1 and CDR2 (germline): SGHAT, FQNNGV. V shed 4 bases, J shed 4 bases, and the junction held 5 bases outside the gene matches. DNA for the CDR3: TGTGCCAGCAGCTCCGGGACAGGGAGTTACGAGCAGTACTTC. Its protein is CASSSGTGSYEQYF.

The chain links TRBV5-5 to TRBJ2-7, with 11 bases aligning to TRBD1. The CDR3 spans 14 residues. Per the germline V gene, CDR1 is SGHKS and CDR2 is YYEKEE (reference sequence). Losses at the gene ends were 4 bases for V and 5 bases for J; bases not matched to a gene: 5. Written as DNA, the CDR3 is TGTGCCAGCAGCAAGCCGGGACAGGGGGACGAGCAGTACTTC. Amino acids: CASSKPGQGDEQYF.

In nucleotides, the CDR3 is TGTGCCAGCACGGGGGTAGGGGGGCCTGGAAACACCATATATTTT. It translates to CASTGVGGPGNTIYF. This chain connects TRBV11-2 to TRBJ1-3; tentative D call: TRBD1 (6 bases). The CDR3 consists of 15 residues. Germline assignment: CDR1 SGHAT and CDR2 FQNNGV. Trimming removed 7 bases at V and 2 bases at J, with 15 bases between. The whole variable domain, remainder taken from reference TRBV11-2 and TRBJ1-3, is EAGVAQSPRYKIIEKRQSVAFWCNPISGHATLYWYQQILGQGPKLLIQFQNNGVVDDSQLPKDRFSAERLKGVDSTLKIQPAKLEDSAVYLCASTGVGGPGNTIYFGEGSWLTVV.

The chain recombines TRBV7-2 with TRBJ1-2; 7 positions match TRBD1. Germline V lookup: CDR1 SGHTA, CDR2 FQGNSA. CDR3 length: 13 amino acids. Trimming removed 1 base from V and 6 bases from J; junction bases left unmatched: 2. The CDR3 spells CASSLDRGNGYTF. Written as DNA, the CDR3 is TGTGCCAGCAGCTTAGACAGGGGCAATGGCTACACCTTC. The complete variable domain, with remaining parts taken from reference TRBV7-2 and TRBJ1-2, reads GAGVSQSPSNKVTEKGKDVELRCDPISGHTALYWYRQSLGQGLEFLIYFQGNSAPDKSGLPSDRFSAERTGGSVSTLTIQRTQQEDSAVYLCASSLDRGNGYTFGSGTRLTVV.

The V and J genes are TRBV13 and TRBJ2-5, with D perhaps TRBD1 (7 bases). The CDR3 has 14 amino acids. Germline-derived CDR1 and CDR2 are PRHDT and FYEKMQ (reference sequence). V gave up 2 bases and J gave up 2 bases, with 9 bases separating them. CDR3 residues: CASSLQGGQETQYF. In DNA form, the CDR3 reads TGTGCCAGCAGCTTACAGGGGGGTCAAGAGACCCAGTACTTC. Supplemented by reference TRBV13 and TRBJ2-5, the full variable domain reads AAGVIQSPRHLIKEKRETATLKCYPIPRHDTVYWYQQGPGQDPQFLISFYEKMQSDKGSIPDRFSAQQFSDYHSELNMSSLELGDSALYFCASSLQGGQETQYFGPGTRLLVL.